This T cell receptor beta chain derives from a study of shared clonotypes between healthy human individuals. In the case of this clone: Antigen unknown.

Study outcomes and limitations: Generation probabilities of non-shared clonotypes were lower (relative to those shared by all four donors).

Methods used by the authors: ImmunoSEQ only sent back junction sequences with no quality scores, so filtering was done differently. Assay used: immunoSEQ multiplex PCR; TCRdb lists only in-frame clones, some missing. That table is the source of V, J and clone size, and D and trimming were worked out from the DNA. The data show about 2 million clones, over 85% seen once. CD45RO-negative cells were positively selected for CCR7, leaving out terminally differentiated effector memory CD45RA+ cells. The CDR3 loop spans 15 amino acids. Germline CDR1 and CDR2: MNHEY and SMNVEV (reference sequence). After removal of 6 bases from V and 5 bases from J, the junction contained 9 bases not matched to a gene.

The rearrangement joins TRBV27 to TRBJ2-5; 10 bases map to TRBD2. This sequence originates from a man between 18 and 29 years old in good health. What was sequenced was naive CD8+ T cells sorted from blood. The CDR3 loop is CASSPLAGEKETQYF. CDR3 in DNA: TGTGCCAGCAGCCCCCTAGCGGGAGAGAAGGAGACCCAGTACTTC.